This T cell receptor (beta chain) was found in a study of control samples from healthy donors and cancer patients. Some clones are missing from TCRdb's copy, which holds only in-frame ones; the method was immunoSEQ multiplex PCR. The sample carries 150,000 to 200,000 clones, around 94% recorded once. The sequence derives from a man aged 60 to 69 with colorectal cancer. Sequenced sample: PBMCs.

DNA for the CDR3: TGTGCCATCGGGGCAACCGGGACAGCCTACGAGCAGTACTTC. Its protein product is CAIGATGTAYEQYF. This chain links TRBV10-3 with TRBJ2-7, with 7 positions matching TRBD1. CDR3 length: 14 amino acids. Looked up from germline, CDR1 is ENHRY and CDR2 is SYGVKD. J gave up 2 bases and V 8 bases, and 9 bases lay outside the gene matches.